The 10 T cell receptor beta chains reported below all come from one sample, sequenced in a study of CXCR3-negative and CXCR3-positive naive CD8 T cells. Study-wide results and limits: More hydrophobic TRB CDR3s were found in CXCR3-positive naive cells than in CXCR3-negative naive cells.

The authors prepared UMI-labeled TRB cDNA libraries by 5' RACE. TCRdb re-called the 5' RACE reads; every CDR3 protein appears as one record, without DNA. The sample spans 130,000 to 150,000 distinct CDR3 sequences; the ten largest clones claim about 0.3%. Their recognized antigens are unknown. Sequenced material: naive CXCR3+ CD8+ T cells from blood. Described subset: CD45RO-CCR7+CD27+CD95- naive CD8+ T cells expressing CXCR3 (TNR3+). These receptors all stem from a human donor in good health. Some clones in this sample may be carry-over from other donors' samples.

This chain links TRBV27 with TRBJ2-5. The length of the CDR3 is 11 residues. Per the germline V gene, CDR1 is MNHEY and CDR2 is SMNVEV (reference sequence). This CDR3 reads CASRSIETQYF.

The chain carries TRBV3-1 and TRBJ2-1. This CDR3 is built from 17 residues. Germline V gene sequence: CDR1 LGHDT, CDR2 YNNKEL (reference sequence). This chain's CDR3 is CASSQGVSWESYNEQFF.

The chain combines TRBV3-1 with TRBJ1-2. The CDR3 runs to 11 residues. Germline-derived CDR1 and CDR2 are LGHDT and YNNKEL (reference sequence). The CDR3 is CASSPGYGYTF.

The V and J genes are TRBV28 and TRBJ2-7. This CDR3 spans 14 amino acids. Looked up from germline, CDR1 is MDHEN and CDR2 is SYDVKM. The chain's CDR3 is CASSSRQTSYEQYF.

V gene TRBV5-1 combines with J gene TRBJ1-1. The CDR3 is made up of 14 amino acids. Germline loops: CDR1 SGHRS, CDR2 YFSETQ. The CDR3 loop is CASSLENWGTEAFF. Variable domain in full (rest from reference TRBV5-1 and TRBJ1-1): KAGVTQTPRYLIKTRGQQVTLSCSPISGHRSVSWYQQTPGQGLQFLFEYFSETQRNKGNFPGRFSGRQFSNSRSEMNVSTLELGDSALYLCASSLENWGTEAFFGQGTRLTVV.

CDR3 protein: CASSWWRNTEAFF. This sequence joins TRBV19 and TRBJ1-1. This CDR3 is built from 13 residues. Germline V lookup: CDR1 LNHDA, CDR2 SQIVND (reference sequence).

CDR3 amino acids: CASSPNPYTDTQYF. The rearrangement joins TRBV7-6 to TRBJ2-3. CDR3 size: 14 residues. In germline, CDR1 is SGHVS, CDR2 FNYEAQ.

The chain uses TRBV2 and TRBJ1-6; TCRdb reports TRBD1, a call that lacks DNA to check it against. CDR1 is SNHLY, CDR2 FYNNEI, per germline. The length of the CDR3 is 15 residues. CDR3 region: CASSEAGQSNSPLHF.

V is TRBV19 and J is TRBJ2-3; TCRdb's assignment of TRBD1 cannot be checked, as there is no DNA. Per the germline V gene, CDR1 is LNHDA and CDR2 is SQIVND (reference sequence). The CDR3 extends over 14 amino acids. CDR3 sequence: CASRPGQAPDTQYF.

The gene calls are TRBV12-3 or TRBV12-4 and TRBJ2-7; absent DNA, TCRdb's TRBD1 call cannot be checked. There are 14 residues in the CDR3. CDR3 sequence reads: CASRTWDSRGEQYF.